The T cell receptor (beta chain) described here comes from a study of T cells in Graves' hyperthyroidism and ophthalmopathy. Template material for amplifying TCR beta CDR3 regions consisted of RNA transcripts. With the HTBI primer set, the TCR CDR3 went through a first round of RT-PCR. One entry per CDR3 protein, called by TCRdb with MiXCR from the multiplex PCR reads. The sample has 500,000 to 600,000 distinct CDR3 sequences, approximately 15% seen once; the top ten hold under 20%. The CDR3 loop spans 16 amino acids. CDR1 is KGHDR and CDR2 is SFDVKD in the germline V gene. Trimming took off 7 bases at V and 4 bases at J, with 16 bases between the two ends. In regard to this clonotype: What it binds is unknown.

Absent ophthalmopathy progression within 18 months defined stable Graves' hyperthyroidism. Orbital computed tomography, thyroid ultrasound, serum thyroxine and TRAb, and clinical symptoms together informed the diagnoses. PBMCs stemmed from around 10 ml fresh peripheral blood. Points from the study as a whole: Within blood appeared most thyroid clonotypes that had expanded above 0.001.

The source of this sequence is a woman younger than 30 with Graves' hyperthyroidism. The specimen was blood. The V gene is TRBV24-1, the J gene TRBJ1-6; D uncertain. The CDR3 bases are TGTGCCACCAGGGACGTGGCGGGTGGTTATAATTCACCCCTCCACTTT. As protein: CATRDVAGGYNSPLHF.